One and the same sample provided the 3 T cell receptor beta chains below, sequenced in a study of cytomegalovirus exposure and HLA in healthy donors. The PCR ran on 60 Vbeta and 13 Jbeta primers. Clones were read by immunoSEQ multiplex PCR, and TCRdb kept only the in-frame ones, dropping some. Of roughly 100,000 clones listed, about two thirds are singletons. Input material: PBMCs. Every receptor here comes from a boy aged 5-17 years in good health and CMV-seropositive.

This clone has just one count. CDR3: CASRVDYGYTF. CDR3 sequence (DNA): TGTGCCAGTCGGGTCGATTATGGCTACACCTTC. The V and J genes are TRBV19 and TRBJ1-2; no clear D. Trimming stripped 8 bases from V and 5 bases from J, with 9 bases between. The length of the CDR3 is 11 residues. Germline CDR1 reads LNHDA; CDR2 reads SQIVND (reference sequence). Filled out from reference TRBV19 and TRBJ1-2, the complete variable domain reads DGGITQSPKYLFRKEGQNVTLSCEQNLNHDAMYWYRQDPGQGLRLIYYSQIVNDFQKGDIAEGYSVSREKKESFPLTVTSAQKNPTAFYLCASRVDYGYTFGSGTRLTVV.

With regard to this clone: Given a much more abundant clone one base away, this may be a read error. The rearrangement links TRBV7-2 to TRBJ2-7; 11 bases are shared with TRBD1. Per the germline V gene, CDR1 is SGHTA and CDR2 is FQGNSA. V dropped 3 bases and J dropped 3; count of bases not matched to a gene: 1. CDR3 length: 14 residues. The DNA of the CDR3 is TGTGCCAGCAGCTTCGGGACAGGGGGCTACGAGCAGTACTTC. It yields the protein CASSFGTGGYEQYF.

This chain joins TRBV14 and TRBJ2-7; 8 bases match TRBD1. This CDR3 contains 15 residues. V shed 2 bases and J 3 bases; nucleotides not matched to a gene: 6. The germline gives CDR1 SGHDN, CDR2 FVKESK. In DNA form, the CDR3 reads TGTGCCAGCAGCCAATTTGCAGGGGGCTTCTACGAGCAGTACTTC. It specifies CASSQFAGGFYEQYF. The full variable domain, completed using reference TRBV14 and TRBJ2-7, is EAGVTQFPSHSVIEKGQTVTLRCDPISGHDNLYWYRRVMGKEIKFLLHFVKESKQDESGMPNNRFLAERTGGTYSTLKVQPAELEDSGVYFCASSQFAGGFYEQYFGPGTRLTVT.